This T cell receptor beta chain was identified in a study of blood T cell repertoires in COVID-19. Germline assignment: CDR1 SGHRS and CDR2 YFSETQ. The CDR3 contains 15 residues. Trimming shortened V by 0 bases and J by 2 bases, and 12 bases separated the two germline ends. Authors' data handling: Researchers report that nucleated cell counts were estimated from reference gene primer amplification. Sequencing used immunoSEQ multiplex PCR; TCRdb keeps in-frame clones, though not all of them. From that table come the V and J calls and clone size; the DNA was used to work out D and trimming. The table shows approximately 100,000 clones, with roughly nine tenths occurring only once.

The sequenced material came from peripheral blood. The TCR sequence derives from a man aged 50-59 years with acute or convalescent COVID-19. The chain combines TRBV5-1 with TRBJ2-7, with TRBD1 as a possible D gene (6 bases). The CDR3 DNA is TGCGCCAGCAGCTTGGACCGGACAGCGACCTACGAGCAGTACTTC. It is translated as CASSLDRTATYEQYF.